This T cell receptor (beta chain) was obtained from a study of radiation and T cells in renal cell carcinoma. Study outcomes and limitations: Pretreatment tumor biopsies were lacking, so baseline clonotypes are unknown.

To note about this clone: The antigen remains undetermined.

Sample time point: blood 2 weeks post-SBRT. Described treatment: 15 Gy SBRT to primary tumor, nephrectomy 4 weeks later. Some clones are missing from TCRdb's copy, which holds only in-frame ones; the method was immunoSEQ multiplex PCR. The sample lists some 120,000 clones, about 81% occurring once. CDR1 SEHNR and CDR2 FQNEAQ come from the germline V gene (reference sequence). V shed 4 bases and J 2 bases; nucleotides not matched to a gene: 13. This CDR3 has 18 residues. The gene calls are TRBV7-9 and TRBJ1-3; TRBD1 matches 8 bases. Sequences were derived from blood, sampled from a patient whose treatment included radiotherapy and nephrectomy. The sequence came from a man aged 50-60 years with renal cell carcinoma. CDR3 DNA sequence: TGTGCCAGCAGCTCCCCCCTAGGACAGGGAGGTCCTGGAAACACCATATATTTT. Residues: CASSSPLGQGGPGNTIYF. The variable domain in full, with the rest retrieved from reference TRBV7-9 and TRBJ1-3, is DTGVSQNPRHKITKRGQNVTFRCDPISEHNRLYWYRQTLGQGPEFLTYFQNEAQLEKSRLLSDRFSAERPKGSFSTLEIQRTEQGDSAMYLCASSSPLGQGGPGNTIYFGEGSWLTVV.